This entry describes one TCR beta chain. Its antigen is unidentified. This CDR3 has 14 residues. The V end was cut by 5 bases, the J end by 7 bases, with 14 bases between. Germline V gene lookup returns CDR1 SNHLY and CDR2 FYNNEI. 13 Jbeta primers and 60 Vbeta primers were used for the PCR. Data came from immunoSEQ multiplex PCR; TCRdb stores just in-frame clones and leaves some out. The profile covers 130,000 to 150,000 clones, with roughly two thirds appearing a single time and 1% to 1.5% taken by the ten largest. This sample is part of a study of cytomegalovirus exposure and HLA in healthy donors. Study conclusions and caveats: Compared with the approximately 680-donor mean, an Asian-associated ancestry cluster reportedly had fewer N-insertions, according to a later analysis. There were some V segments, including TRBV6-2 and TRBV6-3, excluded as indistinguishable. When analyzed later, the rates of TCR association showed variation by HLA locus, with DRB1 the most and HLA-C the fewest. Generally TCR sequences proved uncommon, though certain public TCRs appeared in numerous donors.

The sequencing sample was made of PBMCs. This TCR was sampled from a woman in her forties in good health and CMV-seronegative. The chain links TRBV2 to TRBJ1-4; perhaps TRBD1 as D (6 bases). DNA for the CDR3: TGTGCCAGCAGTCCAGGGGCTGTCAGTGAAAAACTGTTTTTT. The encoded protein is CASSPGAVSEKLFF.